This TCR beta chain was identified in a study of cytomegalovirus exposure and HLA in healthy donors (dated by TCRdb to about 2017). About the full investigation: In an earlier analysis of 587 of the donors, 276 Gb of sequence data and 90 million to 120 million unique TCR beta sequences from 180 million or so T cells were reported. The genetic ancestry cluster associated with self-reported Caucasian donors included around four fifths of the 350 to 500 genotyped donors. Genome-wide SNP genotypes for about 55% of the roughly 670 donors were used in a later genetic analysis, which treated that subset as a discovery cohort. Across 300 to 500 genotyped donors of the cohort, an average of roughly 250,000 unique TCR beta nucleotide sequences per donor were sequenced, and 15% to 20% of those sequences were non-productive. The study combined high-throughput TCR immunosequencing, statistical association of individual TCRs with disease status, and machine learning to predict cytomegalovirus infection status. Because of strong linkage in the cohort, five DR-DQ haplotypes were treated as single units for association and clustering. An early release that covered around 590 HLA-typed donors contained around 300 gigabases of sequencing data and tens of millions of unique TCR sequences. Rather than using new phenotypic data, the later analysis identified candidate immune exposures from TCR beta sequences and from how often those sequences occurred across donors. All discovery cohort repertoires had been generated using a single sequencing platform. The aim of the study was to test whether cataloging public T cell receptors could identify signatures of past pathogen exposure. The number of typed donors differed by locus: roughly 620-640 for A, B, C, DRB1 and DQB1; some 500 for DQA1; 606 for DPA1; and some 430 for DPB1. HLA typing included class I and class II loci at four-digit resolution. An earlier analysis of about 620 of the donors applied high-throughput TCR beta sequencing to assess whether each TCR beta V gene segment acted as functional or pseudogenic. Donor age, sex, ethnicity and CMV serostatus were compiled alongside the repertoire data. The T cell repertoires of under 750 subjects were profiled by immunosequencing and related to cytomegalovirus serostatus. A separate validation cohort of about 110 different subjects was used in addition to the approximately 700-subject first cohort. In a later analysis, previously published TCR beta repertoires from more than 500 donors were re-analyzed and high-resolution HLA genotyping was added so that TCR occurrence patterns could be studied.

V is shortened by 0 bases, J by 3 bases, and the region joining them spans 21 bases. Taken from cysteine to phenylalanine, the CDR3 has 18 residues. Only the CDR3 region is kept as DNA, spanning 54 bases read in frame from base 1. From the germline V gene, CDR1 is LGHNA and CDR2 is YNFKEQ. What the study reported, not specific to this receptor: Across donors, most TCR sequences were observed very rarely, whereas some public TCRs were present in many individuals. An association between a missense DCLRE1C variant and V-gene and J-gene trimming of TCR beta chains was found in a later genetic analysis and replicated in an independent cohort. When HLA alleles, especially DR and DQ, strongly co-occurred, TCR associations were difficult to assign to individual alleles. A further reported finding was that TCR beta sequences accurately predicted the HLA-A and HLA-B alleles for most subjects in the first cohort. Because some donors lacked HLA typing at each locus, the association tests relied only on the typed subset. The authors suggested that the approach could potentially be generalized to other disease states and immunological phenotypes. The study gave a list of 150 to 200 TCR beta chains associated with cytomegalovirus. Only TCR beta chains were sequenced in this cohort, and the absence of alpha or paired-chain data limited detectable features. Linkage disequilibrium might explain the correlated functional status among segregating V segments, but an unknown experimental factor could not be excluded. Some IMGT-functional V segments, including TRBV6-2 and TRBV6-3, could not be distinguished by the 87-base-pair reads and were therefore excluded. According to a later genetic analysis, donors in an Asian-associated ancestry cluster had fewer N-insertions in productive TCRs than the approximately 700-donor mean. Immune exposure information for the cohort was limited to CMV serostatus. A later analysis found that TCR association rates varied across HLA loci, with DRB1 alleles showing the most associated TCRs and HLA-C alleles the fewest. Sequencing depth was assumed to be roughly uniform across donors in the presence/absence analyses, though that assumption may not hold. In an earlier analysis of 587 of the donors, most TCR beta V segments appeared in productive rearrangements about 87% or about 30% of the time, broadly matching IMGT annotations. The classifier was reported to diagnose cytomegalovirus status with high specificity and sensitivity in both the original cohort and the validation cohort. Compared with equally common non-associated chains, HLA-associated TCR beta chains in a later analysis were more clonally expanded and had lower generation probabilities. According to a later analysis, most CMV-associated TCR beta chains appeared to be HLA-restricted, and the HLA associations seemed to be driven largely by CMV exposure. A later analysis associated about 18,000 TCR beta sequences with specific HLA alleles at a false discovery rate of 0.05. A few of the identified cytomegalovirus-associated TCR beta chains were confirmed in vitro to be specific for cytomegalovirus antigens. Several of the top co-occurrence clusters appeared to be linked to parvovirus B19, influenza, CMV and Epstein-Barr virus, according to a later analysis. A group of highly shared sequence variants was considered likely to be a technical artifact of the sequencing pipeline. The earlier analysis of 587 of the donors excluded 15 to 20 rarely observed V segments, including chromosome 9 orphons, because counts were too low.

In total, about 650 healthy bone marrow donors made up the cohort. Cohort members were all nominally healthy when sampled, although unrecorded immune exposures were likely present. The donor was CMV seropositive and belonged to the group of a few hundred seropositive cohort members. Every donor gave a peripheral blood sample, and the peripheral blood mononuclear cells from that sample were used for TCR beta sequencing. Genomic DNA was extracted from the blood cell samples with the Qiagen DNeasy Blood Extraction Kit. Library prep was done by the immunoSEQ multiplex PCR assay. A mixture of 60 forward primers for TCR Vbeta segments and 13 reverse primers for TCR Jbeta segments was used in the multiplex PCR. A multiplex PCR assay on genomic DNA amplified the CDR3 region of rearranged TCR beta genes. Amplified TCR beta libraries were sequenced as 87-base-pair reads on the Illumina HiSeq System. On the authors' methods: A later analysis tallied around 87 million unique TCR beta chains across the 660 or so repertoires, and approximately 9.9 million of those chains were shared by two or more donors. Raw reads were error-corrected and collapsed into unique sequences with a nearest-neighbor algorithm that merged closely related sequences to remove PCR and sequencing errors. To assign V, D and J gene segments, CDR3 sequences were aligned to IMGT reference sequences. For a sequence to be retained, a match of at least six nucleotides was required to both a V gene segment and a J gene segment. Rearrangements were classified as productive when the CDR3 lacked stop codons and remained in frame with V and J, and all other rearrangements were classified as non-productive. Following IMGT convention, CDR3 was defined as the stretch from the second conserved V-encoded cysteine up to the conserved J-encoded phenylalanine. The earlier analysis of fewer than 750 of the donors excluded sequences that lacked an unambiguous match to a single V gene segment. In an earlier analysis of roughly 500 of the donors, V segments were called functional above 56.7% productive rearrangements and were called segregating when the between-donor standard deviation exceeded 5%. A statistical classification framework was built to diagnose cytomegalovirus status from the catalog of TCR beta chain sequences. A later analysis assigned V and J genes by comparing TCR nucleotide sequences with IMGT/GENE-DB human TR gene sequences. The TCRdist pipeline was used in a later analysis to assign CDR3 sequences and most-parsimonious VDJ recombination scenarios. A later analysis defined each TCR beta chain by its CDR3 amino acid sequence plus V-gene family, and excluded reads lacking a unique V-gene family. In a later analysis, fewer than 650 highly shared, low-generation-probability nucleotide sequences were removed to address suspected cross-contamination and a sequencing artifact. A later analysis calculated a clonal expansion index for each public chain from normalized within-repertoire ranks of inferred template counts. In a later analysis, generation probabilities were computed using a VDJ recombination model fitted to out-of-frame rearrangements, and the results were checked against IGoR. In a later analysis, TCR-TCR, TCR-HLA and TCR-CMV co-occurrence was scored with hypergeometric tests, and a repertoire-size bias correction was applied to TCR pairs. False discovery rates were estimated in a later analysis by permuting HLA or CMV assignments 20 times. A later analysis grouped co-occurring TCRs with DBSCAN, adding TCRdist sequence similarity when clustering within HLA-allele-positive subsets. Repertoires with fewer than 30,000 or more than 120,000 public chains were left out of co-occurrence clustering, as were five repertoires with anomalous nucleotide sharing. TCRdb stores this immuneACCESS table with in-frame sequences only. Part of the clones is absent; in the studies checked, under half of the shortfall reflects unresolved V genes, and no reason is known for the rest. V and J calls and clone size are given by that table; D and trimming were obtained from the DNA. This sample comprises roughly 250,000 clones, 80% to 90% of them detected only once. The biggest ten clones account for roughly 2% of the sample.

Many counts were recorded for this clone. Its antigen specificity is not known. The input lacks base qualities; no much larger clone sits a single base away. The chain links TRBV4-2 with TRBJ2-7; the D segment could be TRBD2, given 5 matching bases. The TCR sequence derives from a woman aged 40 to 50 in good health and CMV-seropositive. The sample was PBMCs. The CDR3 region: CASSQDLFSGTTHYEQYF. The DNA sequence reads TGTGCCAGCAGCCAAGATCTTTTCAGCGGAACAACTCACTACGAGCAGTACTTC.